This TCR beta chain was recorded in a study of blood T cell repertoires in COVID-19. Study details: PBMCs, B-cell-depleted T cells, or T cells were the source of the cDNA or gDNA that made up the material.

Per the original data handling: For nucleated cells, counts were estimated from reference gene primer amplification. Data came from immunoSEQ multiplex PCR; TCRdb stores just in-frame clones and leaves some out. V, J and clone size derive from that table, while D and trimming were established from the DNA sequence. The repertoire holds fewer than 150,000 clones, with about 85% as singletons. Per germline, CDR1 SGHKS and CDR2 YYEKEE (reference sequence). The V and J ends lost 0 bases and 0 bases respectively, with 13 bases between them. The CDR3 length is 16 residues. Seattle patients were enrolled during active infection and followed longitudinally.

The sample was peripheral blood. V gene TRBV5-5 combines with J gene TRBJ2-7; maybe TRBD1 (6 bases). The origin of this receptor is a woman aged 55-70 years with COVID-19, enrolled during active disease. The CDR3 is CASSLGPGTNSYEQYF. DNA for the CDR3: TGTGCCAGCAGCTTGGGCCCCGGGACAAACTCCTACGAGCAGTACTTC.